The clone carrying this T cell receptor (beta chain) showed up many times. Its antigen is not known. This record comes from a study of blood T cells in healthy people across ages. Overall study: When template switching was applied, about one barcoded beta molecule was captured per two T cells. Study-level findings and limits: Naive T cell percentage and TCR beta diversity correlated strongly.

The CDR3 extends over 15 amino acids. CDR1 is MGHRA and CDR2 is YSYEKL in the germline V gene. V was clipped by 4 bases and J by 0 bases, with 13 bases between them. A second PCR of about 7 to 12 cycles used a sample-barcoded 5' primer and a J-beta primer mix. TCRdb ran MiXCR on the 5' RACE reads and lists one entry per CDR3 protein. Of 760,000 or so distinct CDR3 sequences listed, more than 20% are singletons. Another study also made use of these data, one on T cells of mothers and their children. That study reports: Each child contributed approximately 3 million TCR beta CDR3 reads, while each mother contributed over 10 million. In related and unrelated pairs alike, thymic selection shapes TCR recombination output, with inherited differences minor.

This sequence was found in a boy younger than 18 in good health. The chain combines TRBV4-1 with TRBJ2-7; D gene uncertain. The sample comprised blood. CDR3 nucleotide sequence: TGCGCCAGCAGCCCGTACCCGGGCCTCTCCTACGAGCAGTACTTC. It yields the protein CASSPYPGLSYEQYF.